This TCR beta chain stems from a study of cytomegalovirus exposure and HLA in healthy donors. Study results and limitations: For most TCR beta V segments, an earlier analysis put the productive rate at about 90% or about 30% of the time. Sequencing likely caused a cluster of highly shared sequence variants. V- and J-gene trimming of TCR beta was linked (in a later analysis) to a missense DCLRE1C variant.

PCR primers comprised 60 Vbeta and 13 Jbeta primers. Generated by immunoSEQ multiplex PCR, the TCRdb table keeps only in-frame clones and is missing some. The repertoire includes about 100,000 clones, 74% of them detected once, and roughly 2.6% sits in the top ten. On this clone itself: Its antigen remains unidentified. The same CDR3 arises from other DNA sequences in this sample as well.

Though probably carrying unrecorded immune exposures, donors were nominally healthy at sampling. Germline values: CDR1 SGHRS, CDR2 YFSETQ. CDR3 size: 16 residues. V lost 1 base, J lost 6 bases, and 20 bases lay in between. The TCR was taken from a man aged 50 or older in good health and CMV-seropositive. The specimen was PBMCs. This sequence joins TRBV5-1 and TRBJ2-7; perhaps TRBD2 as D (5 bases). The CDR3 DNA is TGCGCCAGCAGCTTGCAGCTAGCAGTATCTAAAAGCGAGCAGTACTTC. Translated, it gives CASSLQLAVSKSEQYF.